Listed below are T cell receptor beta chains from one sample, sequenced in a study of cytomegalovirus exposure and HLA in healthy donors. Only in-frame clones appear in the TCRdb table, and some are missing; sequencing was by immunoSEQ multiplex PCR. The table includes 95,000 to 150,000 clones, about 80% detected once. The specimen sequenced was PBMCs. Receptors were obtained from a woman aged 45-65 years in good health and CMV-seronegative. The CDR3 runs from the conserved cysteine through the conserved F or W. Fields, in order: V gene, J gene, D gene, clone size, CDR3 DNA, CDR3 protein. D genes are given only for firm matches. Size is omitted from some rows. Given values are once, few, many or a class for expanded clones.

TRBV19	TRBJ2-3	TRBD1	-	TGTGCCAGTAGTACCCAGACAGGGGTTTCGGGCGCGCAGTATTTT	CASSTQTGVSGAQYF
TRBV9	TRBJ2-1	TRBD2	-	TGTGCCAGCAGCGTAGGCGGCGGGAGCTCCTACAATGAGCAGTTCTTC	CASSVGGGSSYNEQFF
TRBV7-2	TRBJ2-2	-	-	TGTGCCAGCAGCCGGGGGGCGGGGTACCGGGGGGAGCTGTTTTTT	CASSRGAGYRGELFF
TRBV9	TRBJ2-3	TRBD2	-	TGTGCCAGCAGCTCTTCTAGCGGTTGGCTCACAGATACGCAGTATTTT	CASSSSSGWLTDTQYF
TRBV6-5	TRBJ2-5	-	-	TGTGCCAGCAGTCCCGGGAAGGGTAAAGAGACCCAGTACTTC	CASSPGKGKETQYF
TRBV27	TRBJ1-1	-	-	TGTGCCAGCAGCCGTTACTTCCAGACAGACAGACCGATGAACACTGAAGCTTTCTTT	CASSRYFQTDRPMNTEAFF
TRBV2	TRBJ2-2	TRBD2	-	TGTGCCAGCATGGTCAATGGACTAGCGCCCACCGGGGAGCTGTTTTTT	CASMVNGLAPTGELFF
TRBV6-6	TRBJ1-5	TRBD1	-	TGTGCCAGCAGTTACTCCGGACAGGGTAGGCAGCCCCAGCATTTT	CASSYSGQGRQPQHF
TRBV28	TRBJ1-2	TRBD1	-	TGTGCCAGCAGACCGCCCGGGACAGATGGCTACACCTTC	CASRPPGTDGYTF
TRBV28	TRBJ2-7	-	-	TGTGCCAGCAGTTCGAGGTTGGGAGAAGACCCCTACGAGCAGTACTTC	CASSSRLGEDPYEQYF
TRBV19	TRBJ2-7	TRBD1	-	TGTGCCAGTAGCCCTCGTTCGGGACAGGGGTTATCCGAGCAGTACTTC	CASSPRSGQGLSEQYF
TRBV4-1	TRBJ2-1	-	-	TGCGCCAGCAGCCGAACTGGAGTGGCGGGAAATAGGGGGCCCAATGAGCAGTTCTTC	CASSRTGVAGNRGPNEQFF
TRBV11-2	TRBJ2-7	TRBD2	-	TGTGCCAGCAGCCTCGGACTAGCGGGGAGCCAGGGAACCTACGAGCAGTACTTC	CASSLGLAGSQGTYEQYF
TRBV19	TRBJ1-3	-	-	TGTGCCGCGGGGCTTGGAAACACCATATATTTT	CAAGLGNTIYF
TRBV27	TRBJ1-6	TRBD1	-	TGTGCCAGCCAAGGACAGGGCCCCTATAATTCACCCCTCCACTTT	CASQGQGPYNSPLHF
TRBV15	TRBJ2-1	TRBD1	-	TGTGCCACCAGCAGATTGGGGACAGGGGGTTCCTACAATGAGCAGTTCTTC	CATSRLGTGGSYNEQFF
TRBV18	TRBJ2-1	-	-	TGTGCCAGCTCACCACAGAGAAATGAGCAGTTCTTC	CASSPQRNEQFF
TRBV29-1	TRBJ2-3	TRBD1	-	TGCAGCGGAAGGGGACAGGGTGGGCGAGATACGCAGTATTTT	CSGRGQGGRDTQYF
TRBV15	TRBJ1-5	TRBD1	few	TGTGCCACCAGCAGAGAGGGGGGGGACAGGGGGCAAAGCAATCAGCCCCAGCATTTT	CATSREGGDRGQSNQPQHF
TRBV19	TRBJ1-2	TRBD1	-	TGTGCCAGTAGTATTGGAGACAGGGTTGGTGGCTACACCTTC	CASSIGDRVGGYTF
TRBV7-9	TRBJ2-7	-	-	TGTGCCAGCAGCGCAACAGGGTCAACCTACGAGCAGTACTTC	CASSATGSTYEQYF
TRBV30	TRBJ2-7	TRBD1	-	TGTGCCTGGAGTTCTCCCGGACAGGTGACCTACGAGCAGTACTTC	CAWSSPGQVTYEQYF
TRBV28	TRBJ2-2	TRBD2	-	TGTGCCAGCAGTTTTTTATGGGGCAGGACTAGCGGAGGGGCGAACACCGGGGAGCTGTTTTTT	CASSFLWGRTSGGANTGELFF
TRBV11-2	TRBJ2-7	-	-	TGTGCCAGCAGCCCGGGACTCGACTACGAGCAGTACTTC	CASSPGLDYEQYF
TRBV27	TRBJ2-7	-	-	TGTGCCAGCAGTTTGCAGGGGCCCTACGAGCAGTACTTC	CASSLQGPYEQYF
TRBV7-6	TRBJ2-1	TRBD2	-	TGTGCCAGCAGCTTAGCCCTAGCGGGAGGCAATGAGCAGTTCTTC	CASSLALAGGNEQFF
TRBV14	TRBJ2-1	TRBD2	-	TGTGCCAGCAGCCAAGTCGGAGCGGGAGGGCCCGCCAATGAGCAGTTCTTC	CASSQVGAGGPANEQFF
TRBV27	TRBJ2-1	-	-	TGTGCCAGCAGTTCCCGGGAAGGAGATGAGCAGTTCTTC	CASSSREGDEQFF
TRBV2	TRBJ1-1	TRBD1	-	TGTGCCAGCAGTGAAAGGACAGGAGCCTCGGCTTTCTTT	CASSERTGASAFF
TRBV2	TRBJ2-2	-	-	TGTGCCAGCACCGGGTTCGCGAACACCGGGGAGCTGTTTTTT	CASTGFANTGELFF
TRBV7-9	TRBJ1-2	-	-	TGTGCCAGCAGCTTCTTACAGGGTGCCAGCTATGGCTACACCTTC	CASSFLQGASYGYTF
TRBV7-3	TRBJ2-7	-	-	TGTGCCAGCAGCTTAAACCCTACCGGCGAGCAGTACTTC	CASSLNPTGEQYF
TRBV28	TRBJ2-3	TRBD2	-	TGTGCCAGCAGCCTAGCGGGGGTTAGTAGCACAGATACGCAGTATTTT	CASSLAGVSSTDTQYF
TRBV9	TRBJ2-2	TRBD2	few	TGTGCCAGCAGTGCAAAGGGACTAGCACAGAACACCGGGGAGCTGTTTTTT	CASSAKGLAQNTGELFF
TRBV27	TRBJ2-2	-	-	TGTGCCAGCACCTCGACAACAGGGAAATCGAACACCGGGGAGCTGTTTTTT	CASTSTTGKSNTGELFF
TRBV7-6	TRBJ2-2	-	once	TGTGCCAGCAGCCCCCGGCACGGGGGTGCGAACGCCGGGGAGCTGTTTTTT	CASSPRHGGANAGELFF
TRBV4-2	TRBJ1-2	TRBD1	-	TGTGCCAGCAGCCGGGGGACAGGGGATGGCTATGGCTACACCTTC	CASSRGTGDGYGYTF
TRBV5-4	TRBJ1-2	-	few	TGTGCCTGGTCAGTTCCGGGGAACTATGGCTACACCTTC	CAWSVPGNYGYTF
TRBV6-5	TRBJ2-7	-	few	TGTGCCAGCACAACCAACAGGGCCTTCAACTACGAGCAGTACTTC	CASTTNRAFNYEQYF
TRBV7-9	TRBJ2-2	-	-	TGTTCCAGCAGCTCTCCCTCAGTAGCCCCGGGGGAGCTGTTTTTT	CSSSSPSVAPGELFF
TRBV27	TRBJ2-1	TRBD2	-	TGTGCCAGCAGCAAACTAGCGGGAGGGCCCGATGAGCAGTTCTTC	CASSKLAGGPDEQFF
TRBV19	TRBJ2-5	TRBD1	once	TGTGCCAGTAGTCGACGGACAGGGAGAATCCAAGAGACCCAGTACTTC	CASSRRTGRIQETQYF
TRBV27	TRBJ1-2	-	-	TGTGCCAGCAGGCCACAGGGTCTAAACTATGGCTACACCTTC	CASRPQGLNYGYTF
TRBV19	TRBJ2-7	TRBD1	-	TGTGCCAGTAGTCAAGGACAGGTCAGCGAGCAGTACTTC	CASSQGQVSEQYF
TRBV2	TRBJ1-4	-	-	TGTGCCAGCAGTGTCGACAGGAATAATGAAAAACTGTTTTTT	CASSVDRNNEKLFF
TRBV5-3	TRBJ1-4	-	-	TGTGCCAGAAGCTTGGTTGGAGGAGCAACTAATGAAAAACTGTTTTTT	CARSLVGGATNEKLFF
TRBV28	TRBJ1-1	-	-	TGTGCCACCTCGACAGGCGTGCGCACTGAAGCTTTCTTT	CATSTGVRTEAFF
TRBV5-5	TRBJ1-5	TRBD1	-	TGTGCCAGCAGCCTGACAGGGGCCGTCAATCAGCCCCAGCATTTT	CASSLTGAVNQPQHF
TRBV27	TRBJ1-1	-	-	TGTGCCAGCAGTTTACTGGTGAGGACTGAAGCTTTCTTT	CASSLLVRTEAFF
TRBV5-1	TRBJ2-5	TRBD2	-	TGCGCCAGCAGCTTGTCTGTACTAGCGGGACGTGAGACCCAGTACTTC	CASSLSVLAGRETQYF
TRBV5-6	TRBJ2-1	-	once	TGTGCCAGCAGCTTGGACATTTCCTACAATGAGCAGTTCTTC	CASSLDISYNEQFF
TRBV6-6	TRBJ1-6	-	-	TGTGCCAGCAGTTCGGGGAGGCCCGCCCTCCACTTT	CASSSGRPALHF
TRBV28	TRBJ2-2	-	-	TGTGCCAGCAGTTTATCAGATCGGAACACCGGGGAGCTGTTTTTT	CASSLSDRNTGELFF
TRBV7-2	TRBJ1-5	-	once	TGTGCCAGCAGTAACCTGGGAGGCAATCAGCCCCAGCATTTT	CASSNLGGNQPQHF
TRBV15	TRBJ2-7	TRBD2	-	TGTGCCACCAGCAGAGGGGCCCTCCTCGCGGGAGGGGGCCCCTACGAGCAGTACTTC	CATSRGALLAGGGPYEQYF